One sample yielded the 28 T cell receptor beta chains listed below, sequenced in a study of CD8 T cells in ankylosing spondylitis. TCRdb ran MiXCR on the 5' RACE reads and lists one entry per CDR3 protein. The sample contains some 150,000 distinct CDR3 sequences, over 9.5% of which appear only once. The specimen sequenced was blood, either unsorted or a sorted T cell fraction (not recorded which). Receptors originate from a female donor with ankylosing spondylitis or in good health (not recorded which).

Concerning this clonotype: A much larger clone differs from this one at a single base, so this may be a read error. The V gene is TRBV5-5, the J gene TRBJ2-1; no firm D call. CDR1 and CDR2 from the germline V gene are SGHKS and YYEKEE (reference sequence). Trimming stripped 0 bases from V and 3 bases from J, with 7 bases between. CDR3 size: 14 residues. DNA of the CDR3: TGTGCCAGCAGCTTGGATGTAGACTACAATGAGCAGTTCTTC. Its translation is CASSLDVDYNEQFF.

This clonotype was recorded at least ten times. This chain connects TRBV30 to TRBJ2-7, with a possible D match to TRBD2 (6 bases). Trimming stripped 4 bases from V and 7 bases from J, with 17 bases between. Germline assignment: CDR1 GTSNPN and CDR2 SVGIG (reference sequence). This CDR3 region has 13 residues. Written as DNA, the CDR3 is TGTGCCTGGATGGACTATCTCGTTGGGGAGCAGTACTTC. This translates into CAWMDYLVGEQYF. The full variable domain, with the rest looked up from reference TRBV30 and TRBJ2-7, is SQTIHQWPATLVQPVGSPLSLECTVEGTSNPNLYWYRQAAGRGLQLLFYSVGIGQISSEVPQNLSASRPQDRQFILSSKKLLLSDSGFYLCAWMDYLVGEQYFGPGTRLTVT.

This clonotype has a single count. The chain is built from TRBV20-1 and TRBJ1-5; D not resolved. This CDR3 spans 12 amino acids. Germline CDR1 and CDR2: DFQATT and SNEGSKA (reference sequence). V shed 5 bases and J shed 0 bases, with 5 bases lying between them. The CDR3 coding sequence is TGCAGTGCTGGAAATAGCAATCAGCCCCAGCATTTT. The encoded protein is CSAGNSNQPQHF.

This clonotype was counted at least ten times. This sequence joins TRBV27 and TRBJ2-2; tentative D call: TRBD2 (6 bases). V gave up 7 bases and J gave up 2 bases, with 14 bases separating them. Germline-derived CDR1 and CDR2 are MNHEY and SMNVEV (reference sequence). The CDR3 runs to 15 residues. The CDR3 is CASKSWGENTGELFF. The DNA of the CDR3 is TGTGCCAGCAAGTCTTGGGGGGAAAACACCGGGGAGCTGTTTTTT.

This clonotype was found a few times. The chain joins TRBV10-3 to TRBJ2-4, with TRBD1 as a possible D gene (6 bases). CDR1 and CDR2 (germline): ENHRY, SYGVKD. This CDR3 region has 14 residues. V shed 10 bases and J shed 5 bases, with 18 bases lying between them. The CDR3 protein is CATSDRTVENIQYF. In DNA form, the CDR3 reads TGTGCCACCTCCGACAGGACGGTGGAAAACATTCAGTACTTC.

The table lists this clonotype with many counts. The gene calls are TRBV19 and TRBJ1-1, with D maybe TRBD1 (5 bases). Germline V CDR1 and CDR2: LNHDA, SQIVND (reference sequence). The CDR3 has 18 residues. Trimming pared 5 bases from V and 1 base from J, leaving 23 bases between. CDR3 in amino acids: CASSYGAVSWRANTEAFF. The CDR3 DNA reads TGTGCCAGTAGTTACGGGGCGGTGTCCTGGAGGGCGAACACTGAAGCTTTCTTT. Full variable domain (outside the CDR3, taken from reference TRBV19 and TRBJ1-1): DGGITQSPKYLFRKEGQNVTLSCEQNLNHDAMYWYRQDPGQGLRLIYYSQIVNDFQKGDIAEGYSVSREKKESFPLTVTSAQKNPTAFYLCASSYGAVSWRANTEAFFGQGTRLTVV.

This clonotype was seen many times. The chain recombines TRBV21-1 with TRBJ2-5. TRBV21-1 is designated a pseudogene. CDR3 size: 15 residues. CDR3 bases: TGTGCCAGCAGCAAAGAGGGTCGTTACCAAGAGACCCAGTACTTC. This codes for CASSKEGRYQETQYF.

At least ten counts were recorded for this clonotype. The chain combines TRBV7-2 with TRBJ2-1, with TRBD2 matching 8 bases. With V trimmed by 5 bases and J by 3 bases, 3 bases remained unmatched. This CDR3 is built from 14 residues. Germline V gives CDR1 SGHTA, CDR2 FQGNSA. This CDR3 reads CASSPTSGYNEQFF. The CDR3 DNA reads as TGTGCCAGCAGCCCCACTAGCGGCTACAATGAGCAGTTCTTC.

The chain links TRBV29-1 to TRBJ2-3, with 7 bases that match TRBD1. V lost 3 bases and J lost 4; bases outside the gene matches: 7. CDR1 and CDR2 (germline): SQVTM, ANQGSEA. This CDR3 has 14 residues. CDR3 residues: CSVEAGGMADTQYF. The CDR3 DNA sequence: TGCAGCGTTGAGGCAGGGGGTATGGCAGATACGCAGTATTTT.

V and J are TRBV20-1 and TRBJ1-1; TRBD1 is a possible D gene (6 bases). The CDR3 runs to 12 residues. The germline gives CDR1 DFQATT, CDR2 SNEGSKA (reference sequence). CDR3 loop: CRAQTGDTEAFF. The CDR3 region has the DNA TGCAGAGCTCAGACAGGCGATACTGAAGCTTTCTTT.

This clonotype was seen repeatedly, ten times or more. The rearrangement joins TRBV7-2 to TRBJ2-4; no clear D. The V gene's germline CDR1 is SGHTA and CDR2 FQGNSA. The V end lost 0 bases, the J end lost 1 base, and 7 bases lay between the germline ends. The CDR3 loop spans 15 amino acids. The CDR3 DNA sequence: TGTGCCAGCAGCTTAGCACGGGTTGCCAAAAACATTCAGTACTTC. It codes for CASSLARVAKNIQYF.

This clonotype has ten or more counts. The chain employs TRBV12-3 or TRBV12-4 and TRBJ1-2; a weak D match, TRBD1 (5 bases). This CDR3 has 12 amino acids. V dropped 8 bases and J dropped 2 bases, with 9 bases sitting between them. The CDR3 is CASEDTNYGYTF. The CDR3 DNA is TGTGCCAGCGAGGACACCAACTATGGCTACACCTTC.

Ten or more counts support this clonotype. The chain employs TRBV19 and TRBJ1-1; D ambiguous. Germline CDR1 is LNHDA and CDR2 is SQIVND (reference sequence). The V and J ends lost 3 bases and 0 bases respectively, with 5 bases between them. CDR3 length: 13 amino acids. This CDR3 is CASSMELNTEAFF. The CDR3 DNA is TGTGCCAGTAGTATGGAGTTGAACACTGAAGCTTTCTTT.

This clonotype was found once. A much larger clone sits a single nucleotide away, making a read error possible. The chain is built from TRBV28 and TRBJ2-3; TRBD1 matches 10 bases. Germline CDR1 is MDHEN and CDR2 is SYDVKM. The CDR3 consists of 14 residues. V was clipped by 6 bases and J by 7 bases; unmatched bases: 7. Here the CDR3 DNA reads TGTGCCAGCAGGCAAGGACAGGGGGAATATACGCAGTATTTT. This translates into CASRQGQGEYTQYF.

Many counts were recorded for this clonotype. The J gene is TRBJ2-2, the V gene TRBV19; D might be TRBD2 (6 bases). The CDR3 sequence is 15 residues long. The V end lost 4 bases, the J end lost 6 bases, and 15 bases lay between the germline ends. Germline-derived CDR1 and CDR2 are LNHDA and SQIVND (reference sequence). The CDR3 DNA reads TGTGCCAGTAGTAGCGGGGAGGTCGGGGCCGGGGAGCTGTTTTTT. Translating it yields CASSSGEVGAGELFF. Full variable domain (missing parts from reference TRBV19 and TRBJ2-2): DGGITQSPKYLFRKEGQNVTLSCEQNLNHDAMYWYRQDPGQGLRLIYYSQIVNDFQKGDIAEGYSVSREKKESFPLTVTSAQKNPTAFYLCASSSGEVGAGELFFGEGSRLTVL.

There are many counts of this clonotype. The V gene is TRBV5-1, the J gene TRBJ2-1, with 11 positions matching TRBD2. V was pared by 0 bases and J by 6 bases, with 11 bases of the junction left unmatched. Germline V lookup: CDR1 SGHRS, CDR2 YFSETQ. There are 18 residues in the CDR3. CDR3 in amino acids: CASSLDGSGGVSLNEQFF. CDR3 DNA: TGCGCCAGCAGCTTGGACGGTAGCGGGGGGGTTTCCCTCAATGAGCAGTTCTTC.

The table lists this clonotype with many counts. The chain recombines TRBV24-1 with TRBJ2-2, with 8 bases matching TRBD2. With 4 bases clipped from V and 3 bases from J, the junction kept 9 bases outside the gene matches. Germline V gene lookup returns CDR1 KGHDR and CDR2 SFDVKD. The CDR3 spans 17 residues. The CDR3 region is CATSDPWGAGDTGELFF. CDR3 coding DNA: TGTGCCACCAGTGACCCGTGGGGAGCGGGAGACACCGGGGAGCTGTTTTTT.

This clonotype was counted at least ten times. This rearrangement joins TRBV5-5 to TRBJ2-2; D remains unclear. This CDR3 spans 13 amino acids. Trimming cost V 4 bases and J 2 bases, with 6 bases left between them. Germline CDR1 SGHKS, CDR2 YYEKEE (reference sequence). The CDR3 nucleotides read TGTGCCAGCAGCGCCTTAAACACCGGGGAGCTGTTTTTT. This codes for CASSALNTGELFF.

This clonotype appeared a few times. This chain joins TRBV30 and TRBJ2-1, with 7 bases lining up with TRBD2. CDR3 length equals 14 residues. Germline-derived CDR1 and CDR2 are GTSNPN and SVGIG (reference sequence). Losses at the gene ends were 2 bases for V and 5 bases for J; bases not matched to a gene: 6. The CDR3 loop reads CAWSRGTIDNEQFF. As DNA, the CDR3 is TGTGCCTGGAGTCGGGGGACTATCGACAATGAGCAGTTCTTC.

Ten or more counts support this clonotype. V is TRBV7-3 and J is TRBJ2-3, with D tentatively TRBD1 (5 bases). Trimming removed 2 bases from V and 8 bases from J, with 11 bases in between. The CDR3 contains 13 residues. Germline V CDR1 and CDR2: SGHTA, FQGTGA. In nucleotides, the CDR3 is TGTGCCAGCAGCTTAGGGGCCTCGGGTACGCAGTATTTT. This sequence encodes CASSLGASGTQYF.

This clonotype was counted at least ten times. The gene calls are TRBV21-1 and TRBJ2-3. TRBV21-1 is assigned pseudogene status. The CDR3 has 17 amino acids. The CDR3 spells CASSRKGVKVSTDTQYF. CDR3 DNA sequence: TGTGCCAGCAGCCGCAAAGGAGTGAAGGTGTCCACAGATACGCAGTATTTT.

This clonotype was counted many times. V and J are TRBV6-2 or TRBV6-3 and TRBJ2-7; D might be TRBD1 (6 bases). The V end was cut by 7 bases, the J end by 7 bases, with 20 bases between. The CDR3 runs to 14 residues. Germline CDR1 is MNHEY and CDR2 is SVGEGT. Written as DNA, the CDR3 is TGTGCCAGCAACAGGGTGTGGTCCAGTGTGGAGCAGTACTTC. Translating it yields CASNRVWSSVEQYF.

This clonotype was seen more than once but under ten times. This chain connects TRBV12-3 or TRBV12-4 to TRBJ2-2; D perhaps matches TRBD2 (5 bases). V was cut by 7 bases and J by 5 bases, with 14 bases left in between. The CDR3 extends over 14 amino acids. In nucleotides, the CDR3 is TGTGCCAGCAACTCGGGCGGAGGAACCGGGGAGCTGTTTTTT. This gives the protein CASNSGGGTGELFF.

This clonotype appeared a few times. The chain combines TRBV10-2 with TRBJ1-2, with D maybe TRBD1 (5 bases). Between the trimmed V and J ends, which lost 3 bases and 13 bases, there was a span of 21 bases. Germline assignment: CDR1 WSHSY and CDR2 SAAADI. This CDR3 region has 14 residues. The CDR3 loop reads CASSDLGRALSCTF. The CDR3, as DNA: TGCGCCAGCAGTGATCTGGGACGGGCCCTTTCCTGCACCTTC.

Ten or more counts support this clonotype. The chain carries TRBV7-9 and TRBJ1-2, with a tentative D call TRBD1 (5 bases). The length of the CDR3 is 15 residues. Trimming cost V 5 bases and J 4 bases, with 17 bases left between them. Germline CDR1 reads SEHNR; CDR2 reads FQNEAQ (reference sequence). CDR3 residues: CASSTGTPAIYGYTF. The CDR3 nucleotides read TGTGCCAGCAGCACCGGGACTCCCGCCATCTATGGCTACACCTTC.

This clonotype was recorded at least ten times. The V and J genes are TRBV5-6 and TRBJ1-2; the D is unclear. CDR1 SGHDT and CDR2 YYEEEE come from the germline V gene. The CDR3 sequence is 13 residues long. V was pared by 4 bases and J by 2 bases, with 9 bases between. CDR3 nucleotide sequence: TGTGCCAGCAGCCCAACGACCAACTATGGCTACACCTTC. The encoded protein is CASSPTTNYGYTF.

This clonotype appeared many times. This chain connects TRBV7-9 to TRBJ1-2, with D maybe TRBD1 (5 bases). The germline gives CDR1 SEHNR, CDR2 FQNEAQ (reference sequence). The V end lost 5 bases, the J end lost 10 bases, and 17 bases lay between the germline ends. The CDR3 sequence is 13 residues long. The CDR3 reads CASSLGTSRNYTF. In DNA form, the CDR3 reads TGTGCCAGCAGCCTAGGGACTTCAAGGAACTACACCTTC.

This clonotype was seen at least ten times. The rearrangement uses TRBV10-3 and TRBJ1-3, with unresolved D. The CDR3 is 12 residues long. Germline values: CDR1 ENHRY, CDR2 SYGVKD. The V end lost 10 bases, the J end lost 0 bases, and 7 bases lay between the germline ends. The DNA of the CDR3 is TGTGCCACCGGGAGCTCTGGAAACACCATATATTTT. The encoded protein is CATGSSGNTIYF.